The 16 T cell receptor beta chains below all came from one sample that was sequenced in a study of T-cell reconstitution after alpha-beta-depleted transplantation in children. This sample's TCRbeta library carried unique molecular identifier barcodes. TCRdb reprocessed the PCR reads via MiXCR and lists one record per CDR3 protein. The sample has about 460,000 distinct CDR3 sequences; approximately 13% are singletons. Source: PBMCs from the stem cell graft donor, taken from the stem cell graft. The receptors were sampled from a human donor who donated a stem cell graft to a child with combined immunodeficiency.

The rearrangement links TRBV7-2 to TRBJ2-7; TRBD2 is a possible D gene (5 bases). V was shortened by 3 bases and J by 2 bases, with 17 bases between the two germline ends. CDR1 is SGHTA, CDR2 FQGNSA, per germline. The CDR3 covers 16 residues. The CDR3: CASSFPNRDPTYEQYF. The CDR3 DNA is TGTGCCAGCAGCTTCCCTAACCGGGATCCTACCTACGAGCAGTACTTC. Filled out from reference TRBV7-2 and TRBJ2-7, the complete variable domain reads GAGVSQSPSNKVTEKGKDVELRCDPISGHTALYWYRQSLGQGLEFLIYFQGNSAPDKSGLPSDRFSAERTGGSVSTLTIQRTQQEDSAVYLCASSFPNRDPTYEQYFGPGTRLTVT.

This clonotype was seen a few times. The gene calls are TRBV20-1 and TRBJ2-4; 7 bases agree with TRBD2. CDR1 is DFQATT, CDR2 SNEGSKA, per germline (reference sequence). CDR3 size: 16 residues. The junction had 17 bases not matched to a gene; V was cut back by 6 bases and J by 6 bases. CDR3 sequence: CSASTPDTRGVNIQYF. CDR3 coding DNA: TGCAGTGCCTCCACCCCGGACACACGGGGGGTAAACATTCAGTACTTC.

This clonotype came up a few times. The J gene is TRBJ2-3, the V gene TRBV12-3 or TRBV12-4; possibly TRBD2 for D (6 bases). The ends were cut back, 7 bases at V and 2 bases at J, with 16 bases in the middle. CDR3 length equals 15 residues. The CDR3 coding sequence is TGTGCCAGCACCCGGGGAGGAATCAACACAGATACGCAGTATTTT. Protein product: CASTRGGINTDTQYF.

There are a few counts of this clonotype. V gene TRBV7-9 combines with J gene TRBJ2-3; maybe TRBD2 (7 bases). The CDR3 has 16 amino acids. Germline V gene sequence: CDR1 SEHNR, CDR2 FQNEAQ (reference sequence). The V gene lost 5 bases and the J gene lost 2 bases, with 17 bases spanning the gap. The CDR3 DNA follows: TGTGCCAGCAGCGCTAGGCGAGCGGGACACACAGATACGCAGTATTTT. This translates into CASSARRAGHTDTQYF.

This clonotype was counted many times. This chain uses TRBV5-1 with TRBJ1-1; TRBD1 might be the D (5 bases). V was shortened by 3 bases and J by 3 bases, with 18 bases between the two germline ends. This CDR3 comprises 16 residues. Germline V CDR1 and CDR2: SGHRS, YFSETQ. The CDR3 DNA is TGCGCCAGCAGCTACGCGGGACTAGGGGTGGACACTGAAGCTTTCTTT. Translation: CASSYAGLGVDTEAFF. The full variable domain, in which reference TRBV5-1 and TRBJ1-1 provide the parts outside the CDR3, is KAGVTQTPRYLIKTRGQQVTLSCSPISGHRSVSWYQQTPGQGLQFLFEYFSETQRNKGNFPGRFSGRQFSNSRSEMNVSTLELGDSALYLCASSYAGLGVDTEAFFGQGTRLTVV.

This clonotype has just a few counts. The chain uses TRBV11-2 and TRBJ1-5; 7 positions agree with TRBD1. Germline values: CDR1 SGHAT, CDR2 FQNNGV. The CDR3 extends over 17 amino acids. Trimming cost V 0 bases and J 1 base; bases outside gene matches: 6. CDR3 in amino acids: CASSLEWEQGSNQPQHF. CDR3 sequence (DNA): TGTGCCAGCAGCTTAGAGTGGGAACAGGGGAGCAATCAGCCCCAGCATTTT.

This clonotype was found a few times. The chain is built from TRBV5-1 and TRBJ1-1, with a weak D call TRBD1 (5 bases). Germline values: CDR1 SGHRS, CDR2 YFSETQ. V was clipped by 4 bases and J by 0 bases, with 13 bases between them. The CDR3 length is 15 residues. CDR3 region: CASSADTRVNTEAFF. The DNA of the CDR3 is TGCGCCAGCAGCGCGGACACCCGGGTGAACACTGAAGCTTTCTTT.

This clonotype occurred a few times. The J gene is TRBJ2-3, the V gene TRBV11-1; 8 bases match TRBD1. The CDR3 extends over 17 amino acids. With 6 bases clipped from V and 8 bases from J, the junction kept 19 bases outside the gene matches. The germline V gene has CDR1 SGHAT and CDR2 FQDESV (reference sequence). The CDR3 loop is CASSRQGIALQYGTQYF. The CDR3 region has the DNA TGTGCCAGCAGTCGACAGGGGATCGCCTTACAGTATGGTACGCAGTATTTT.

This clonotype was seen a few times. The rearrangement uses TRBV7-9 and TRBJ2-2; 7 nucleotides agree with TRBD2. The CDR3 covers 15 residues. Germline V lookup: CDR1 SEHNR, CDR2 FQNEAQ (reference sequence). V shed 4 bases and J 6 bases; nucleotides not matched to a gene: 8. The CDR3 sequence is CASSSTGRGAGELFF. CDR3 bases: TGTGCCAGCAGCTCGACTGGACGGGGGGCCGGGGAGCTGTTTTTT.

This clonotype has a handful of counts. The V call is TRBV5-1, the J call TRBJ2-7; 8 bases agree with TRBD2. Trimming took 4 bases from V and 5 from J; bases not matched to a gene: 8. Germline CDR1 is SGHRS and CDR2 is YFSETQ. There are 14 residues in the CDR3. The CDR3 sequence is CASSLGGVRDEQYF. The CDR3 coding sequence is TGCGCCAGCAGCCTCGGGGGGGTCCGGGACGAGCAGTACTTC. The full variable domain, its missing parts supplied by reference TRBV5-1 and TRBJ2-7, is KAGVTQTPRYLIKTRGQQVTLSCSPISGHRSVSWYQQTPGQGLQFLFEYFSETQRNKGNFPGRFSGRQFSNSRSEMNVSTLELGDSALYLCASSLGGVRDEQYFGPGTRLTVT.

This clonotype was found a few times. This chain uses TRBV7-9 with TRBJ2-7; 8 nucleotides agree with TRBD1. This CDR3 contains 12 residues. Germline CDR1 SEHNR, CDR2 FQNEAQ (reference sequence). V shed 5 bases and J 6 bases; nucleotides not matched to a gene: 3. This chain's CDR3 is CASSHGQGEQYF. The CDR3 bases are TGTGCCAGCAGCCACGGACAGGGCGAGCAGTACTTC.

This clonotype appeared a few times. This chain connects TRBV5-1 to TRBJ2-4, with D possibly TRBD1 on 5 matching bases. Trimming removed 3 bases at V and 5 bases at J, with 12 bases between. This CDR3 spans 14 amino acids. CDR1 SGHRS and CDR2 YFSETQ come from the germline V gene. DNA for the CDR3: TGCGCCAGCAGCTCGTCCCAGGGTCAAAACATTCAGTACTTC. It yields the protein CASSSSQGQNIQYF.

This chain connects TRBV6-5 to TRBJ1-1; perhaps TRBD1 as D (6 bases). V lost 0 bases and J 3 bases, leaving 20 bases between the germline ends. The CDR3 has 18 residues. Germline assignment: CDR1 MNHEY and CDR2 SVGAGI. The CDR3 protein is CASSYSFLGGAGDTEAFF. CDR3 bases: TGTGCCAGCAGTTACTCGTTCTTGGGGGGCGCGGGGGACACTGAAGCTTTCTTT.

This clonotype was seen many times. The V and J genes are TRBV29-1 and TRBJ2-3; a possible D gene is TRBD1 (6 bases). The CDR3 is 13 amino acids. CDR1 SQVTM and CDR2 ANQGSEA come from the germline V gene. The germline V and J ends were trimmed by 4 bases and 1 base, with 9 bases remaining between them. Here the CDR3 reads CSVVRTGTDTQYF. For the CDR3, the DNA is TGCAGCGTTGTCAGGACAGGCACAGATACGCAGTATTTT.

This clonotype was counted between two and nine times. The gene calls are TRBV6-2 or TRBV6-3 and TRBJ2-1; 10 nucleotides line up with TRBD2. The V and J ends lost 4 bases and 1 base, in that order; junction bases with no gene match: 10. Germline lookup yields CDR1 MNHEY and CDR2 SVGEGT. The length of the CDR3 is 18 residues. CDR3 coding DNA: TGTGCCAGCAGTTGGGTAGCGGGGGGCCAAGTTTCCTACAATGAGCAGTTCTTC. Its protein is CASSWVAGGQVSYNEQFF.

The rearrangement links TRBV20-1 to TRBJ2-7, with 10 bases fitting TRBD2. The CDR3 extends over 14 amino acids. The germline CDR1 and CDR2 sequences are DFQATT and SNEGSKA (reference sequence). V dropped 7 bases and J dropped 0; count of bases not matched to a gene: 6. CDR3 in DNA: TGCAGTGTCCAAGCTAGCGGGGGCTCCTACGAGCAGTACTTC. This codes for CSVQASGGSYEQYF.